This T cell receptor beta chain is drawn from a study of CD8 T cells in Susac syndrome. About the study: Treatment status at blood draw for the Susac syndrome patients was therapy-naive, corticosteroids, or intravenous immunoglobulin alone.

An amount of RNA that ranged from roughly 0.5 to 1 ug was reverse transcribed with random hexamers. TCR beta CDR3 was amplified by immunoSEQ multiplex PCR. This amplification extended across 54 Vbeta and 13 Jbeta segments. TCRdb re-called the immunoSEQ multiplex PCR reads with MiXCR, one entry per CDR3 protein. The repertoire consists of some 110,000 distinct CDR3 sequences, with approximately 96% occurring once and the leading ten covering about 0.14%. The CDR3 consists of 14 residues. J was trimmed by 3 bases and V by 6 bases; bases with no gene match: 7. Recently defined diagnostic criteria classed the Susac syndrome patients as definite or probable. Study-wide results and caveats: CD4+ repertoires of Susac syndrome patients lacked detectable clonal expansion.

Notes on this clonotype: Its specificity is unknown.

The material sequenced was CD4+ T cells from PBMCs. The V and J genes are TRBV12-3 or TRBV12-4 and TRBJ1-2; 7 bases line up with TRBD1. The TCR sequence derives from a human donor with Susac syndrome. This chain's CDR3 is CASSSRTGYYGYTF. The CDR3 nucleotides are TGTGCCAGCAGCTCCCGGACAGGTTACTATGGCTACACCTTC.